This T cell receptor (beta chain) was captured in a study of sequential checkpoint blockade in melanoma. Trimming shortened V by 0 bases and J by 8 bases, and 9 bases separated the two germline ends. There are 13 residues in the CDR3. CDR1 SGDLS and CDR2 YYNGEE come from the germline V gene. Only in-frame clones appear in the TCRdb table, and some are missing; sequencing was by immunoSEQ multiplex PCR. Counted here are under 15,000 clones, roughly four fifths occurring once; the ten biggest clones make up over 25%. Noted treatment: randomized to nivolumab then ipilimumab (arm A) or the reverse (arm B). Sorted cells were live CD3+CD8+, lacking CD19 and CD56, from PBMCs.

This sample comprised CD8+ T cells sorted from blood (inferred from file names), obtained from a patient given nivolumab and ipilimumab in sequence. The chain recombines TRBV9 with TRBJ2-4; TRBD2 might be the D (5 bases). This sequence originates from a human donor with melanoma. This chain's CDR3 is CASSVGTGYIQYF. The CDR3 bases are TGTGCCAGCAGCGTAGGTACGGGGTACATTCAGTACTTC.